The 23 T cell receptor beta chains reported below all come from one sample, sequenced in a study of cytomegalovirus exposure and HLA in healthy donors. The PCR contained 60 Vbeta and 13 Jbeta primers. Data came from immunoSEQ multiplex PCR; TCRdb stores just in-frame clones and leaves some out. The table shows 100,000 to 150,000 clones, with approximately 74% occurring only once. Material for sequencing was PBMCs. The source is a man aged 35-49 years in good health and CMV-seropositive.

The chain recombines TRBV7-9 with TRBJ1-2, with a possible D match to TRBD1 (5 bases). V was clipped by 1 base and J by 4 bases, with 10 bases between them. CDR3 length: 14 residues. The germline CDR1 and CDR2 sequences are SEHNR and FQNEAQ (reference sequence). CDR3 loop: CASSLETQAYGYTF. The CDR3 DNA is TGTGCCAGCAGCTTAGAAACACAGGCCTATGGCTACACCTTC.

The CDR3, as DNA: TGTGCCAGCAGCTCCAAAGGACAGGTTGGAAACACCATATATTTT. It translates to CASSSKGQVGNTIYF. V and J are TRBV13 and TRBJ1-3, with 7 bases lining up with TRBD1. The germline gives CDR1 PRHDT, CDR2 FYEKMQ (reference sequence). The length of the CDR3 is 15 residues. With 4 bases clipped from V and 3 bases from J, the junction kept 6 bases outside the gene matches.

This chain joins TRBV6-5 and TRBJ1-3; the D gene is possibly TRBD1 (5 bases). The ends were cut back, 5 bases at V and 5 bases at J, with 10 bases in the middle. This CDR3 has 13 residues. Germline CDR1 and CDR2: MNHEY and SVGAGI. Here the CDR3 DNA reads TGTGCCAGCAGTGCAGGGAAAAGAAACACCATATATTTT. This gives the protein CASSAGKRNTIYF.

The genes are TRBV5-1 and TRBJ2-3; 8 bases align to TRBD2. This CDR3 has 17 residues. Germline V gives CDR1 SGHRS, CDR2 YFSETQ. Losses at the gene ends were 4 bases for V and 0 bases for J; bases not matched to a gene: 10. Here the CDR3 DNA reads TGCGCCAGCAGCCCGGGGCCTAGCGGGTCTAGCACAGATACGCAGTATTTT. It is translated as CASSPGPSGSSTDTQYF.

This clone was counted once. This sample also contains other DNA sequences that code for the same CDR3. The chain combines TRBV5-1 with TRBJ2-7; 8 bases fit TRBD1. Per germline, CDR1 SGHRS and CDR2 YFSETQ. The CDR3 sequence is 14 residues long. Trimming at V came to 4 bases and at J to 1 base, leaving 4 bases not matched to a gene. CDR3 protein: CASSHGQGSYEQYF. The CDR3 region has the DNA TGCGCCAGCAGCCACGGACAGGGTTCCTACGAGCAGTACTTC.

This rearrangement joins TRBV15 to TRBJ1-3, with D hard to call. Between the trimmed V and J ends, which lost 4 bases and 0 bases, there was a span of 10 bases. This CDR3 contains 15 residues. Germline lookup yields CDR1 LNHNV and CDR2 YYDKDF (reference sequence). The CDR3 loop is CATSISRGSGNTIYF. The CDR3 coding sequence is TGTGCCACCAGCATCTCTCGCGGCTCTGGAAACACCATATATTTT.

V usage is TRBV6-1 and J usage is TRBJ1-1; possible D gene TRBD1, 6 bases. CDR1 and CDR2 from the germline V gene are MNHNS and SASEGT. There are 14 residues in the CDR3. The V end lost 7 bases, the J end lost 1 base, and 13 bases lay between the germline ends. In nucleotides, the CDR3 is TGTGCCAGCACCGAGGGAGGGGGGAACACTGAAGCTTTCTTT. Translation gives CASTEGGGNTEAFF.

This clone has a single count. The CDR3 sequence is CASTRLAGSYEQYF. For the CDR3, the DNA is TGTGCCAGCACCCGGCTAGCGGGCTCCTACGAGCAGTACTTC. This rearrangement joins TRBV28 to TRBJ2-7, with 8 nucleotides matching TRBD2. Germline assignment: CDR1 MDHEN and CDR2 SYDVKM. The V and J ends lost 7 bases and 0 bases, in that order; junction bases with no gene match: 5. There are 14 residues in the CDR3.

The V and J genes are TRBV15 and TRBJ2-5; a weak D match, TRBD1 (6 bases). The better agreement between TRBJ2-7 and the DNA end casts doubt on the J call. The CDR3 consists of 16 residues. Germline CDR1 reads LNHNV; CDR2 reads YYDKDF (reference sequence). Written as DNA, the CDR3 is TGTGCCACCAGCTCAGATGTACCACCAAGGGGGTACGAGCAGTACTTC. Protein sequence: CATSSDVPPRGYEQYF.

The table lists this clone with many counts. This rearrangement joins TRBV7-9 to TRBJ1-1; 8 bases match TRBD1. Trimming took 5 bases from V and 2 from J; bases not matched to a gene: 13. Looked up from germline, CDR1 is SEHNR and CDR2 is FQNEAQ (reference sequence). This CDR3 region has 17 residues. For the CDR3, the DNA is TGTGCCAGCAGCCAAGCAGGGGGCCGTAAAAAAAACACTGAAGCTTTCTTT. Its protein product is CASSQAGGRKKNTEAFF.

This chain links TRBV4-1 with TRBJ1-4; no clear D. The CDR3 has 14 amino acids. Germline CDR1 reads MGHRA; CDR2 reads YSYEKL. V was pared by 1 base and J by 5 bases, with 8 bases between. CDR3 residues: CASSQVTVNEKLFF. In DNA, the CDR3 is TGCGCCAGCAGCCAAGTAACAGTGAATGAAAAACTGTTTTTT.

This clone has a handful of counts. This sequence joins TRBV6-6 and TRBJ1-4; weak D call: TRBD1 (5 bases). V shed 8 bases and J shed 6 bases, with 16 bases lying between them. This CDR3 has 14 residues. Per the germline V gene, CDR1 is MNHNY and CDR2 is SVGAGI (reference sequence). The CDR3 spells CASLKRGGDEKLFF. The DNA for the CDR3 is TGTGCCAGCCTGAAAAGGGGCGGTGATGAAAAACTGTTTTTT.

The chain recombines TRBV10-2 with TRBJ2-7, with 9 bases lining up with TRBD1. The CDR3 is 16 amino acids. Unmatched junction bases numbered 7, after V lost 2 bases and J lost 2 bases. Germline values: CDR1 WSHSY, CDR2 SAAADI. For the CDR3, the DNA is TGCGCCAGCAGTGAGCGTGGACAGGGGACCGCCTACGAGCAGTACTTC. It is translated as CASSERGQGTAYEQYF.

The CDR3 region is CASRDRGLTNEKLFF. In DNA, the CDR3 is TGTGCCAGCCGGGACAGAGGTTTAACTAATGAAAAACTGTTTTTT. The chain carries TRBV6-1 and TRBJ1-4; 7 bases are a match to TRBD1. This CDR3 has 15 amino acids. CDR1 MNHNS and CDR2 SASEGT come from the germline V gene. Trimming removed 8 bases from V and 1 base from J; junction bases left unmatched: 7.

V and J are TRBV7-2 and TRBJ2-1, with D tentatively TRBD2 (5 bases). Between the trimmed V and J ends, which lost 5 bases and 6 bases, there was a span of 14 bases. Germline V CDR1 and CDR2: SGHTA, FQGNSA. This CDR3 has 14 amino acids. CDR3 DNA sequence: TGTGCCAGCAGCCCCAGAGGGTATGGCAATGAGCAGTTCTTC. Translation gives CASSPRGYGNEQFF.

The chain recombines TRBV14 with TRBJ2-3; D might be TRBD2 (6 bases). V lost 6 bases and J 2 bases, leaving 15 bases between the germline ends. This CDR3 is built from 15 residues. The germline V gene encodes CDR1 SGHDN and CDR2 FVKESK. In nucleotides, the CDR3 is TGTGCCAGCAGTCTTAGCGGAACCTACACAGATACGCAGTATTTT. Translating gives CASSLSGTYTDTQYF.

The chain employs TRBV7-9 and TRBJ2-3, with D maybe TRBD1 (6 bases). Trimming removed 5 bases at V and 2 bases at J, with 14 bases between. CDR3 length: 15 residues. Germline CDR1 SEHNR, CDR2 FQNEAQ (reference sequence). The CDR3 DNA follows: TGTGCCAGCAGCACAGGGACGACTAACACAGATACGCAGTATTTT. This codes for CASSTGTTNTDTQYF.

The CDR3 spells CASSQVQGRNTEAFF. The CDR3 nucleotides are TGCGCCAGCAGCCAAGTTCAGGGGCGGAACACTGAAGCTTTCTTT. This chain connects TRBV4-1 to TRBJ1-1; TRBD1 might be the D (6 bases). Looked up from germline, CDR1 is MGHRA and CDR2 is YSYEKL. This CDR3 is 15 amino acids long. Trimming shortened V by 1 base and J by 1 base, and 10 bases separated the two germline ends.

The chain couples TRBV9 to TRBJ2-1; TRBD2 matches 8 bases. V shed 1 base, J shed 8 bases, and the junction held 5 bases outside the gene matches. The CDR3 has 14 residues. CDR1 SGDLS and CDR2 YYNGEE come from the germline V gene. CDR3 bases: TGTGCCAGCAGCGTATTAGCGGGACTAGATGAGCAGTTCTTC. Residues: CASSVLAGLDEQFF.

The V gene is TRBV30, the J gene TRBJ1-3, with a weak D call TRBD1 (5 bases). CDR1 and CDR2 (germline): GTSNPN, SVGIG (reference sequence). V lost 6 bases to trimming and J lost 5 bases, with 14 bases between them. This CDR3 spans 13 amino acids. Here the CDR3 DNA reads TGTGCCTGCCCGGGGGAGGGAAGAAACACCATATATTTT. Its protein product is CACPGEGRNTIYF.

The V gene is TRBV6-5, the J gene TRBJ2-1; the D is unclear. The CDR3 consists of 13 residues. V lost 7 bases, J lost 0 bases, and 7 bases lay in between. CDR1 and CDR2 from the germline V gene are MNHEY and SVGAGI. The CDR3 nucleotides read TGTGCCAGCACTCGGAGCTCCTACAATGAGCAGTTCTTC. Its translation: CASTRSSYNEQFF.

This clone occurred a few times. V gene TRBV9 combines with J gene TRBJ2-2, with TRBD2 identical over 8 bases. V lost 4 bases to trimming and J lost 4 bases; unmatched junction nucleotides: 12. The CDR3 contains 17 residues. Germline V gene sequence: CDR1 SGDLS, CDR2 YYNGEE. This CDR3 reads CASSPSPAAGGTGELFF. CDR3 bases: TGTGCCAGCAGCCCCTCTCCCGCTGCGGGGGGCACCGGGGAGCTGTTTTTT.

The chain employs TRBV9 and TRBJ2-7; 8 bases match TRBD1. The V and J ends lost 3 bases and 3 bases, in that order; junction bases with no gene match: 5. The CDR3 extends over 14 amino acids. CDR1 is SGDLS and CDR2 is YYNGEE in the germline V gene. The CDR3 here is CASSARQGSYEQYF. CDR3 nucleotides: TGTGCCAGCAGCGCACGACAGGGGAGCTACGAGCAGTACTTC.